The clone carrying this T cell receptor (beta chain) has only a few counts. Its antigen is unknown. CDR3 length: 16 residues. CDR1 and CDR2 (germline): DFQATT, SNEGSKA (reference sequence). V dropped 1 base and J dropped 2; count of bases not matched to a gene: 7. A multiplex PCR containing 32 V primers and 13 J primers was used to amplify TCR beta CDR3. TCRdb used MiXCR to reprocess the multiplex PCR reads, holding one entry per CDR3 protein. The sample includes about 23,000 distinct CDR3 sequences, about 25% seen only once; the top ten take around 3.8%. The starting template was genomic DNA from bulk tumor, about 600 ng per sample. Surgeons took several biopsies per primary tumor, spaced far apart, during surgery. Their non-small cell lung cancer was newly diagnosed and untreated, and the patients underwent curative surgery. Newly diagnosed patients with non-small cell lung cancer who were having surgery with curative intent served as donors.

The sample comes from a study of immune heterogeneity within non-small cell lung tumors. Broader study findings: Identical dominant CDR3 beta clonotypes spanned tumor sites within a patient, beside site-unique high-frequency clones. A moderate but significant correlation was observed between local T-cell clonality and local tumor mutational burden (R about 0.31).

The sample consisted of lung tumor tissue. The clonotype was recovered from a man aged 40-50 years with non-small cell lung cancer. The V gene is TRBV20-1, the J gene TRBJ2-5, with 10 bases matching TRBD1. CDR3 region: CSARGDRGNLQETQYF. The CDR3 DNA follows: TGCAGTGCTAGAGGGGACAGGGGAAATTTACAAGAGACCCAGTACTTC.